This is a list of T cell receptor beta chains from one sample in a study of blood T cells in healthy people across ages. TCRdb used MiXCR to reprocess the 5' RACE reads, holding one entry per CDR3 protein. The sample carries around 800,000 distinct CDR3 sequences, about 26% recorded once. Separately, the same data were catalogued under a study of T cells of mothers and their children.

The sequencing sample was made of blood. These receptors all come from a boy between 5 and 17 years old in good health. The CDR3 runs from the conserved cysteine through the conserved F or W. D genes are given only for firm matches. Rows give clone size only sometimes, using once, few, many, or a class for an expanded clone.

DNA: TGTGCCAGCTCACGCGGAACCATTGAAAGCGAGCAGTACTTC
CDR3: CASSRGTIESEQYF
V: TRBV18
D: -
size: -
J: TRBJ2-7

DNA: TGCGCCAGCAGCCCCCCAAGCGGGGGAATAGCCAAAAACATTCAGTACTTC
CDR3: CASSPPSGGIAKNIQYF
V: TRBV5-1
D: TRBD2
size: many
J: TRBJ2-4

DNA: TGTGCCAGCAGCGTAGATCGTGATACCTACGAGCAGTACTTC
CDR3: CASSVDRDTYEQYF
V: TRBV9
D: -
size: -
J: TRBJ2-7

DNA: TGTGCCAGTAGTATGACTAGCGGGAGCCTGAACACCGGGGAGCTGTTTTTT
CDR3: CASSMTSGSLNTGELFF
V: TRBV19
D: TRBD2
size: -
J: TRBJ2-2

DNA: TGCAGTGCTATTTCGGCCCCGACCAATGAGCAGTTCTTC
CDR3: CSAISAPTNEQFF
V: TRBV20-1
D: -
size: -
J: TRBJ2-1

DNA: TGTGCCAGCAGCACCATAGACAGCTCCTCGGTTGAGCAGTTCTTC
CDR3: CASSTIDSSSVEQFF
V: TRBV28
D: -
size: -
J: TRBJ2-1

DNA: TGTGCCAGCAGGCCCGGGACAGGGGACCTCTACGAGCAGTACTTC
CDR3: CASRPGTGDLYEQYF
V: TRBV28
D: TRBD1
size: -
J: TRBJ2-7

DNA: TGTGCCAGCAGTTACTCCGGACTTGTGGAAAACACCATATATTTT
CDR3: CASSYSGLVENTIYF
V: TRBV6-5
D: -
size: few
J: TRBJ1-3

DNA: TGTGCCAGCTCACCCACGGTCCGGGAGACCCAGTACTTC
CDR3: CASSPTVRETQYF
V: TRBV18
D: -
size: few
J: TRBJ2-5

DNA: TGTGCCAGCAGCGTGACCGATCAGCCCCAGCATTTT
CDR3: CASSVTDQPQHF
V: TRBV7-9
D: -
size: few
J: TRBJ1-5

DNA: TGTGCCAGCAGTTTAAGGGGAGGTGGGTCCCAAGAGACCCAGTACTTC
CDR3: CASSLRGGGSQETQYF
V: TRBV12-3/TRBV12-4
D: -
size: -
J: TRBJ2-5

DNA: TGTGCCAGCAGCCCTAACAGGGGGGACCCCCAGTTCTTC
CDR3: CASSPNRGDPQFF
V: TRBV7-3
D: TRBD1
size: -
J: TRBJ2-1

DNA: TGTGCCAGCAGTTTACGTTCGGGCAGCAATCAGCCCCAGCATTTT
CDR3: CASSLRSGSNQPQHF
V: TRBV28
D: -
size: few
J: TRBJ1-5

DNA: TGTGCCAGCGGCCCCCTTTCCTCTGGGGCCAACGTCCTGACTTTC
CDR3: CASGPLSSGANVLTF
V: TRBV5-5
D: -
size: few
J: TRBJ2-6

DNA: TGTGCCAGCAGCCCCGAGAATACAGGGGGCTGGGAGACCCAGTACTTC
CDR3: CASSPENTGGWETQYF
V: TRBV11-2
D: TRBD1
size: few
J: TRBJ2-5

DNA: TGTGCCAGCAGCTTGCACGACACTGAAGCTTTCTTT
CDR3: CASSLHDTEAFF
V: TRBV5-5
D: -
size: few
J: TRBJ1-1